This T cell receptor (beta chain) comes out of a study of yellow fever vaccine responses in identical twins. The CDR3 spans 14 residues. V lost 4 bases, J lost 3 bases, and 3 bases stayed unmatched. Germline lookup yields CDR1 SNHLY and CDR2 FYNNEI. MiXCR, applied by TCRdb to the RT-PCR reads, yields one record per CDR3 protein. Among some 2,400 distinct CDR3 sequences, 83% were seen once, and the ten largest hold around 4%. J is TRBJ2-1 and V is TRBV2, with TRBD2 matching 7 bases. This receptor was identified in a young woman who received the yellow fever vaccine. The material was T cells from blood (PBMCs), unsorted or a sorted subset (not recorded which), obtained before or after yellow fever vaccination (not recorded which). In DNA, the CDR3 is TGTGCCAGCAGTGGGCTAGCGGACTACAATGAGCAGTTCTTC. It translates to CASSGLADYNEQFF.